Following are 17 T cell receptor beta chains from one sample sequenced in a study of blood T cell repertoires in COVID-19. This table comes from immunoSEQ multiplex PCR, and its TCRdb copy is limited to in-frame clones, with some not included. The sample holds about 170,000 clones; about 88% are singletons and the top ten take roughly 7%. Specimen: peripheral blood. The source is a woman over 75 in a cohort sampled during active or convalescent COVID-19.

The rearrangement uses TRBV29-1 and TRBJ1-3; 7 nucleotides agree with TRBD1. V was clipped by 4 bases and J by 0 bases; unmatched bases: 9. CDR1 and CDR2 (germline): SQVTM, ANQGSEA. This CDR3 spans 16 amino acids. Written as DNA, the CDR3 is TGCAGCGTTGTCGGACAGGAGGATCACTCTGGAAACACCATATATTTT. This encodes CSVVGQEDHSGNTIYF.

In this sample, this clone turned up a few times. The chain joins TRBV19 to TRBJ1-2; D is uncertain. The CDR3 has 13 residues. CDR1 is LNHDA, CDR2 SQIVND, per germline (reference sequence). Trimming removed 5 bases from V and 3 bases from J, with 10 bases in between. The CDR3 here is CASSQPRDYGYTF. The CDR3 coding sequence is TGTGCCAGTAGTCAACCAAGAGACTATGGCTACACCTTC.

The V call is TRBV27, the J call TRBJ2-1; 7 nucleotides match TRBD1. The CDR3 extends over 13 amino acids. The germline V gene encodes CDR1 MNHEY and CDR2 SMNVEV (reference sequence). Germline trimming cut 6 bases from V and 6 bases from J; bases unmatched to any gene: 5. Here the CDR3 reads CASSNRDSNEQFF. CDR3 coding DNA: TGTGCCAGCAGCAACCGGGACAGCAATGAGCAGTTCTTC.

The chain couples TRBV5-1 to TRBJ2-1; 8 bases align to TRBD1. The CDR3 contains 13 residues. In germline, CDR1 is SGHRS, CDR2 YFSETQ. The V segment lost 3 bases and the J segment 8 bases; nucleotides outside the gene matches: 4. CDR3 sequence reads: CASSSSTGDEQFF. Written as DNA, the CDR3 is TGCGCCAGCAGCTCATCGACAGGGGATGAGCAGTTCTTC.

This clone was observed a few times. CDR3 DNA: TGTGCCAGCACAGACAGCGCCTCGCGAAGGAGCCAGCCCCAGCATTTT. It specifies CASTDSASRRSQPQHF. The rearrangement uses TRBV28 and TRBJ1-5; tentative D call: TRBD1 (5 bases). V was clipped by 7 bases and J by 7 bases, with 23 bases between them. CDR1 and CDR2 from the germline V gene are MDHEN and SYDVKM. This CDR3 has 16 residues.

This clone was picked up a small number of times. The J gene is TRBJ1-2, the V gene TRBV14, with unresolved D. Germline-derived CDR1 and CDR2 are SGHDN and FVKESK. The V end lost 8 bases, the J end lost 1 base, and 14 bases lay between the germline ends. This CDR3 has 14 residues. The CDR3 reads CASRKSASNYGYTF. For the CDR3, the DNA is TGTGCCAGCCGGAAATCGGCTAGTAACTATGGCTACACCTTC.

The chain has TRBV4-1 and TRBJ2-4, with 7 bases lining up with TRBD1. The CDR3 has 17 amino acids. The trim removed 2 bases at V and 3 bases at J, leaving 10 bases unmatched. Germline CDR1 is MGHRA and CDR2 is YSYEKL. The CDR3 here is CASSQPITGADKNIQYF. The CDR3 DNA reads as TGCGCCAGCAGCCAACCGATAACAGGGGCTGACAAAAACATTCAGTACTTC.

This chain connects TRBV5-5 to TRBJ2-7; no firm D call. Trimming took 4 bases from V and 6 from J, leaving 23 bases between them. In germline, CDR1 is SGHKS, CDR2 YYEKEE (reference sequence). The CDR3 sequence is 16 residues long. The CDR3 is CASSRGLLSGLAEQYV. In DNA form, the CDR3 reads TGTGCCAGCAGCCGAGGATTACTCTCTGGTCTGGCCGAGCAGTACGTC.

This sequence joins TRBV5-6 and TRBJ1-1, with 9 bases that match TRBD1. The CDR3 contains 15 residues. Trimming removed 0 bases from V and 5 bases from J; junction bases left unmatched: 5. CDR1 SGHDT and CDR2 YYEEEE come from the germline V gene. The CDR3, as DNA: TGTGCCAGCAGCTTGGTTGGGACAGGGTGGACTGAAGCTTTCTTT. This encodes CASSLVGTGWTEAFF. Complete variable domain (other parts from reference TRBV5-6 and TRBJ1-1): DAGVTQSPTHLIKTRGQQVTLRCSPKSGHDTVSWYQQALGQGPQFIFQYYEEEERQRGNFPDRFSGHQFPNYSSELNVNALLLGDSALYLCASSLVGTGWTEAFFGQGTRLTVV.

CDR3 nucleotide sequence: TGTGCCAGCAGTTTTCAAGGGGTCAGTTCCAATGAGCAGTTCTTC. Encoded protein: CASSFQGVSSNEQFF. The chain is built from TRBV28 and TRBJ2-1, with a tentative D call TRBD1 (5 bases). This CDR3 comprises 15 residues. CDR1 and CDR2 from the germline V gene are MDHEN and SYDVKM. Trimming took off 3 bases at V and 6 bases at J, with 15 bases between the two ends.

V usage is TRBV2 and J usage is TRBJ1-1; D is unclear. The germline V gene encodes CDR1 SNHLY and CDR2 FYNNEI. The V end was cut by 7 bases, the J end by 4 bases, with 16 bases between. CDR3 length: 14 amino acids. CDR3 nucleotides: TGTGCCAGCAATACGGGAAGTACGCTCACTGAAGCTTTCTTT. Its protein product is CASNTGSTLTEAFF.

The chain joins TRBV5-1 to TRBJ2-5; 8 bases match TRBD1. The length of the CDR3 is 16 residues. Germline CDR1 and CDR2: SGHRS and YFSETQ. The trim removed 0 bases at V and 3 bases at J, leaving 7 bases unmatched. The CDR3 nucleotides are TGCGCCAGCAGCTTGGGCCAGGGGGCTGTTAAAGAGACCCAGTACTTC. Protein sequence: CASSLGQGAVKETQYF.

V usage is TRBV2 and J usage is TRBJ2-1; TRBD1 matches at 7 bases. The CDR3 has 14 residues. Germline V CDR1 and CDR2: SNHLY, FYNNEI. V shed 10 bases, J shed 4 bases, and the junction held 10 bases outside the gene matches. The CDR3 nucleotides are TGTGCCACCACGTATCAGGGGGTATACAATGAGCAGTTCTTC. Translation gives CATTYQGVYNEQFF.

This clone was observed a few times. This chain connects TRBV28 to TRBJ1-2; 7 nucleotides agree with TRBD1. The V and J ends lost 4 bases and 4 bases, in that order; junction bases with no gene match: 6. Germline V CDR1 and CDR2: MDHEN, SYDVKM. This CDR3 is built from 14 residues. The CDR3 DNA reads TGTGCCAGCAGTTCCGGGACAGTAATCTATGGCTACACCTTC. Protein: CASSSGTVIYGYTF.

This clone was detected only a few times. The V gene is TRBV14, the J gene TRBJ1-1; D not certain. From germline, CDR1 is SGHDN and CDR2 FVKESK. This CDR3 contains 13 residues. Trimming removed 1 base from V and 1 base from J, with 4 bases in between. As DNA, the CDR3 is TGTGCCAGCAGCCAAGCCAGGAACACTGAAGCTTTCTTT. It translates to CASSQARNTEAFF.

This clone showed up just once. The chain uses TRBV7-2 and TRBJ1-2, with D possibly matching TRBD1 (6 bases). The CDR3 has 14 amino acids. Germline CDR1 SGHTA, CDR2 FQGNSA. V lost 6 bases and J lost 4, with 15 bases in between. This CDR3 reads CASSSKTGPYGYTF. CDR3 bases: TGTGCCAGCAGTTCTAAAACAGGGCCCTATGGCTACACCTTC.

The chain recombines TRBV7-2 with TRBJ2-5, with D perhaps TRBD2 (5 bases). The V gene's germline CDR1 is SGHTA and CDR2 FQGNSA. The CDR3 is 15 amino acids. V dropped 1 base and J dropped 1 base, with 10 bases sitting between them. The CDR3 region has the DNA TGTGCCAGCAGCTTAGGCCCTAGCAGCCAAGAGACCCAGTACTTC. This encodes CASSLGPSSQETQYF.